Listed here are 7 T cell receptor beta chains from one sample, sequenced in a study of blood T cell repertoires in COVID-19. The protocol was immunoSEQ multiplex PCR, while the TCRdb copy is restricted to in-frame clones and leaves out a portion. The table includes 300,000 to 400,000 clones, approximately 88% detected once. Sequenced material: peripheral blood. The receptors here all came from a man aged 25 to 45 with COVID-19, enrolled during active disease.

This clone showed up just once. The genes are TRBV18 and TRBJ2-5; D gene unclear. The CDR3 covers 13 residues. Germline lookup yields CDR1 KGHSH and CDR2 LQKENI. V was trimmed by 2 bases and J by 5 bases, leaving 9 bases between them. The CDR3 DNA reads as TGTGCCAGCTCACCATCTCCCCTTGAGACCCAGTACTTC. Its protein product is CASSPSPLETQYF.

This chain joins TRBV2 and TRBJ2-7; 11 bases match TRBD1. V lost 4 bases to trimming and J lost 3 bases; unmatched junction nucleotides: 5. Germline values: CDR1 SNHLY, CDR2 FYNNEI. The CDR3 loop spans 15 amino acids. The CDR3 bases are TGTGCCAGCAGTGGTTCCGGGACAGGGGGCTACGAGCAGTACTTC. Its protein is CASSGSGTGGYEQYF.

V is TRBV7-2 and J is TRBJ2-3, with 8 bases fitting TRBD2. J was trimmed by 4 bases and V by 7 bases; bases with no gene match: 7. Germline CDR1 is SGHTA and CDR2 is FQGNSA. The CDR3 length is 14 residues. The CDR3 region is CASILSGGPDTQYF. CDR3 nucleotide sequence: TGTGCCAGCATTTTATCGGGGGGGCCAGATACGCAGTATTTT.

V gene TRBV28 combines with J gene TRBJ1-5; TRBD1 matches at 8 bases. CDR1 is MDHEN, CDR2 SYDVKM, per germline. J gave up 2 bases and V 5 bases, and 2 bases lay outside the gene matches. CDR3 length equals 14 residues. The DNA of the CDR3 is TGTGCCAGCAGTCCAGGGGGCGGCAATCAGCCCCAGCATTTT. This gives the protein CASSPGGGNQPQHF. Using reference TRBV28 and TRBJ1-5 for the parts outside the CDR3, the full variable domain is DVKVTQSSRYLVKRTGEKVFLECVQDMDHENMFWYRQDPGLGLRLIYFSYDVKMKEKGDIPEGYSVSREKKERFSLILESASTNQTSMYLCASSPGGGNQPQHFGDGTRLSIL.

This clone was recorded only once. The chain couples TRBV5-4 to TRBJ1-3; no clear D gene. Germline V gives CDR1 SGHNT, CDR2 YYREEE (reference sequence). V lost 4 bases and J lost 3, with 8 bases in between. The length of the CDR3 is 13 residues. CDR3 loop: CASSPNFGNTIYF. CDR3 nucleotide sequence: TGTGCCAGCAGCCCCAATTTTGGAAACACCATATATTTT.

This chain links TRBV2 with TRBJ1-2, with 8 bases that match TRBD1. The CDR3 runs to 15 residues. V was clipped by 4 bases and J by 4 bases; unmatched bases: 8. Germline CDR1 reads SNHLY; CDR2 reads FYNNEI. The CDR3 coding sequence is TGTGCCAGCAGTGCCCAATTGACAGGGGCCTATGGCTACACCTTC. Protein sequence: CASSAQLTGAYGYTF.

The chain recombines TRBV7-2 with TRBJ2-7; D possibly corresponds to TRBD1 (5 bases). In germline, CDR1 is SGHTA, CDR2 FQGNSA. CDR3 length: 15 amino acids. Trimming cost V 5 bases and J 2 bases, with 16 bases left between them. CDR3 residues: CASSLQQRGPYEQYF. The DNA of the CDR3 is TGTGCCAGCAGCCTCCAGCAAAGGGGCCCCTACGAGCAGTACTTC.